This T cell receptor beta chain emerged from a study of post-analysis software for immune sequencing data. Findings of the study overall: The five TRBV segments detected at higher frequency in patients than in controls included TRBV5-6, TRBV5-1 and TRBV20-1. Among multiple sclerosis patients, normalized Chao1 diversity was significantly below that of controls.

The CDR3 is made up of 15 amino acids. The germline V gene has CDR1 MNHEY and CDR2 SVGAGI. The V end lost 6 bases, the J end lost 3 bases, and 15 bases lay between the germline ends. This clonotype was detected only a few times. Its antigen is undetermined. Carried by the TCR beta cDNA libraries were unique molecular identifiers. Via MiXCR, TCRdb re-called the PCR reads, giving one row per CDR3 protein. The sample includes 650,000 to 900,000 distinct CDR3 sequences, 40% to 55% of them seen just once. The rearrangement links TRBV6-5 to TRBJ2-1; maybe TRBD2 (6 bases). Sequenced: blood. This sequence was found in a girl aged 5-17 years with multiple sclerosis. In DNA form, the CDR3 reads TGTGCCAGCAGACCAGCGGGTCTGGGCTACAATGAGCAGTTCTTC. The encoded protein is CASRPAGLGYNEQFF.